The clone carrying this T cell receptor beta chain was detected a few times. V trimming: 0 bases; J trimming: 2 bases; junction bases outside the gene matches: 1. The CDR3 sequence is 17 residues long. CDR1 and CDR2 (germline): LGHNA, YNFKEQ. The data originate from a study of cytomegalovirus exposure and HLA in healthy donors. Primers included in the PCR were 60 Vbeta and 13 Jbeta primers. Repertoires were generated with immunoSEQ multiplex PCR, while TCRdb's copy carries only in-frame clones and drops some. Of 50,000 to 70,000 clones in the sample, over 50% were seen once. The chain employs TRBV4-2 and TRBJ2-1, with 13 bases lining up with TRBD2. The source is a man aged 30 to 45 in good health and CMV-seronegative. Material for sequencing was PBMCs. CDR3 sequence: CASSQDTSGGAYNEQFF. CDR3 DNA: TGTGCCAGCAGCCAAGATACTAGCGGGGGGGCCTACAATGAGCAGTTCTTC.